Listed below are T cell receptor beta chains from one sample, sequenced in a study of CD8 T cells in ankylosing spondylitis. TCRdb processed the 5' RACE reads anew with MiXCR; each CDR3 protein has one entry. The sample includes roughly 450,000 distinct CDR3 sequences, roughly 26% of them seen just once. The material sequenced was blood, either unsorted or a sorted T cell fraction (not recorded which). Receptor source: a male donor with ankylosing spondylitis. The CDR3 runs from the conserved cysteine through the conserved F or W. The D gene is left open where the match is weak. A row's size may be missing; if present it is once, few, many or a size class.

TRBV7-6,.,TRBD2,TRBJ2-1,CASSLAIGGRYNEQFF,TGTGCCAGCAGCTTAGCGATTGGCGGGAGGTACAATGAGCAGTTCTTC
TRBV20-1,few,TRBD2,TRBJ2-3,CSARDSGSTDTQYF,TGCAGTGCTAGAGATAGCGGGAGTACAGATACGCAGTATTTT
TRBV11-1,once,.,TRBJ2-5,CASSRTPFIDSDQETQYF,TGTGCCAGCAGCCGAACCCCTTTCATCGACAGCGATCAAGAGACCCAGTACTTC
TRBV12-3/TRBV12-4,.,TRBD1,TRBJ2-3,CASSRQGPSDTQYF,TGTGCCAGCAGCCGACAGGGACCCTCAGATACGCAGTATTTT
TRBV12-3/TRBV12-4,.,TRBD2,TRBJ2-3,CASSFRGLAGDRTDTQYF,TGTGCCAGCAGTTTTCGTGGACTAGCGGGAGATCGCACAGATACGCAGTATTTT
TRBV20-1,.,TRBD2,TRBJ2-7,CSARVTSGYTSYEQYF,TGCAGTGCTAGGGTGACTAGCGGGTACACCTCCTACGAGCAGTACTTC
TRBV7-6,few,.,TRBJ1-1,CASGLRVGTEAFF,TGTGCCAGCGGCCTAAGGGTTGGAACTGAAGCTTTCTTT
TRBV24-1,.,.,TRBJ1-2,CATSDSRVNYGYTF,TGTGCCACCAGTGATTCCAGGGTTAACTATGGCTACACCTTC
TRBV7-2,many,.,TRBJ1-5,CASSRQGDSNQPQHF,TGTGCCAGCAGCCGTCAGGGAGATAGCAATCAGCCCCAGCATTTT
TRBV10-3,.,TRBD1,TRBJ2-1,CAISGSTGSSYNEQFF,TGTGCCATCAGTGGTTCGACAGGGAGCTCCTACAATGAGCAGTTCTTC
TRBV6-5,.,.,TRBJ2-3,CASKRTDTQYF,TGTGCCAGCAAACGCACAGATACGCAGTATTTT
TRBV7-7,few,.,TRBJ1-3,CASSPAAAFPGNTIYF,TGTGCCAGCAGCCCCGCCGCAGCCTTTCCGGGAAACACCATATATTTT
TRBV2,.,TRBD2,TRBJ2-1,CASRQLADEQFF,TGTGCCAGCAGGCAACTAGCGGATGAGCAGTTCTTC
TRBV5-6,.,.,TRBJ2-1,CASSLYRLAHMMRSYNEQFF,TGTGCCAGCAGCTTGTATCGGCTAGCGCACATGATGCGGAGCTACAATGAGCAGTTCTTC
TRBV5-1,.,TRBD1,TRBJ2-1,CASSYPGQGFYNEQFF,TGCGCCAGCAGCTACCCGGGACAGGGGTTCTACAATGAGCAGTTCTTC
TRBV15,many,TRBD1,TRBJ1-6,CATSRGPTGGNSPLHF,TGTGCCACCAGCAGAGGACCGACAGGGGGGAATTCACCCCTCCACTTT